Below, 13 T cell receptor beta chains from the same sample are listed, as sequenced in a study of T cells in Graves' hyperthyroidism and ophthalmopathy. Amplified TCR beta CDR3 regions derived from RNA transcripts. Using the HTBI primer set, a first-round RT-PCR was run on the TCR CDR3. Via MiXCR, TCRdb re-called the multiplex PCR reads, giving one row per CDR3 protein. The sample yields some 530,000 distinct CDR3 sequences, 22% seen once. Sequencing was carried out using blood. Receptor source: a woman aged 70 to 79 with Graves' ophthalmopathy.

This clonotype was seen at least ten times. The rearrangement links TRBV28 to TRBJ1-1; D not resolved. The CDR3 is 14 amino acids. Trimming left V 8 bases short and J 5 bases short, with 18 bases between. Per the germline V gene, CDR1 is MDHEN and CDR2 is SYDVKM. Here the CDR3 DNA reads TGTGCCAGCTGGTCTGAGGAGTTAGGGACTGAAGCTTTCTTT. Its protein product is CASWSEELGTEAFF.

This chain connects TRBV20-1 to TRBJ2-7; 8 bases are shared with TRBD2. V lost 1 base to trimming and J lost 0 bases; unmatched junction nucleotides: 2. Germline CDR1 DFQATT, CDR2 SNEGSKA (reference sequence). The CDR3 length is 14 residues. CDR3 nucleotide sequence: TGCAGTGCTAGAGCGGGACTAGTCTCCTACGAGCAGTACTTC. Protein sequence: CSARAGLVSYEQYF.

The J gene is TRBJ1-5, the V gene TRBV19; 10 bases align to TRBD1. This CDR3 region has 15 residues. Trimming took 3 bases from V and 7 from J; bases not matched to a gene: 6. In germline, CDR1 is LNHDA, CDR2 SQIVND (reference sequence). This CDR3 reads CASSIDRGLGQPQHF. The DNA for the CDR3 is TGTGCCAGTAGTATTGACAGGGGGCTCGGACAGCCCCAGCATTTT.

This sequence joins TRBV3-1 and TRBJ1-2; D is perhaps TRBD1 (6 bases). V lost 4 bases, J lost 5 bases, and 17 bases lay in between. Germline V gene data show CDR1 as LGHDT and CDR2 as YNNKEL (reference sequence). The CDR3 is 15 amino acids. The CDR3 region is CASSPSLQGPYGYTF. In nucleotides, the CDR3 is TGTGCCAGCAGCCCGTCTCTACAGGGTCCGTATGGCTACACCTTC.

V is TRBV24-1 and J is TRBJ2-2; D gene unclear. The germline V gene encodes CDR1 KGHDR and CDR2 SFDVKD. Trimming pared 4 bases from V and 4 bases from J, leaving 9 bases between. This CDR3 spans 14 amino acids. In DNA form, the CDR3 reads TGTGCCACCAGTGAGTCAGGTCCCACCGGGGAGCTGTTTTTT. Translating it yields CATSESGPTGELFF.

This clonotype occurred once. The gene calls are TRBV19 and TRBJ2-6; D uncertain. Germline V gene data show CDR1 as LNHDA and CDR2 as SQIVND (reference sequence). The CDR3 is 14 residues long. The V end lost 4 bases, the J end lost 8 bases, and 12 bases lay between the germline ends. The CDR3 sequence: CASSTATASNVLTF. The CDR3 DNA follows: TGTGCCAGTAGTACGGCGACGGCTTCCAACGTCCTGACTTTC. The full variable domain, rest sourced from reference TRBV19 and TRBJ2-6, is DGGITQSPKYLFRKEGQNVTLSCEQNLNHDAMYWYRQDPGQGLRLIYYSQIVNDFQKGDIAEGYSVSREKKESFPLTVTSAQKNPTAFYLCASSTATASNVLTFGAGSRLTVL.

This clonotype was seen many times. This CDR3 is CATSRVSSNTEAFF. The CDR3 nucleotides are TGTGCCACCAGCAGAGTATCGTCGAACACTGAAGCTTTCTTT. V and J are TRBV15 and TRBJ1-1; no firm D call. Trimming stripped 1 base from V and 1 base from J, with 7 bases between. Germline loops: CDR1 LNHNV, CDR2 YYDKDF (reference sequence). The CDR3 runs 14 residues.

The CDR3: CATSSPGGASEKLFF. CDR3 DNA: TGTGCCACCAGCAGCCCTGGCGGTGCCTCCGAAAAACTGTTTTTT. The chain has TRBV15 and TRBJ1-4; D remains ambiguous. The V end lost 3 bases, the J end lost 8 bases, and 16 bases lay between the germline ends. The CDR3 sequence is 15 residues long. CDR1 is LNHNV and CDR2 is YYDKDF in the germline V gene (reference sequence).

As DNA, the CDR3 is TGCAGTGGGACTAGCGGAGAATCTCGGATCGAGCAGTACTTC. Translation: CSGTSGESRIEQYF. The chain employs TRBV20-1 and TRBJ2-7, with 10 bases fitting TRBD2. This CDR3 is 14 amino acids long. The junction had 12 bases not matched to a gene; V was cut back by 7 bases and J by 6 bases. The V gene's germline CDR1 is DFQATT and CDR2 SNEGSKA (reference sequence).

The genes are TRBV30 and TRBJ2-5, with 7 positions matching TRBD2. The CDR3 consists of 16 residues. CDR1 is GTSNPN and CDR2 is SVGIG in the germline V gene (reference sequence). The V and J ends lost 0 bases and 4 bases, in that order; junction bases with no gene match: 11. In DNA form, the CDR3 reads TGTGCCTGGAGTGTAGTGGTGGGCGGGAGCAGAGAGACCCAGTACTTC. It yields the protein CAWSVVVGGSRETQYF.

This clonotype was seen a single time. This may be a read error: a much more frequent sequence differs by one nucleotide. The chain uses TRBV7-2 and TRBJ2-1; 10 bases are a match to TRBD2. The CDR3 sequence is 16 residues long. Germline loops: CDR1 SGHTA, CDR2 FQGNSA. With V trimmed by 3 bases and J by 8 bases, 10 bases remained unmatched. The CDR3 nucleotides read TGTGCCAGCAGCTTGTTTGGGACTAGCGTCAACGATGAGCAGTTCTTC. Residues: CASSLFGTSVNDEQFF.

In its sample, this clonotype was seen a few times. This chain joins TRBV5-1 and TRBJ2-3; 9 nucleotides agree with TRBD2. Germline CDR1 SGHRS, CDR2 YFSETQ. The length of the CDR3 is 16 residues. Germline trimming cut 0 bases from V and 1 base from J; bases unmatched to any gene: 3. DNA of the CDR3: TGCGCCAGCAGCTTGGATGCTAGCGGGGGCACAGATACGCAGTATTTT. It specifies CASSLDASGGTDTQYF.

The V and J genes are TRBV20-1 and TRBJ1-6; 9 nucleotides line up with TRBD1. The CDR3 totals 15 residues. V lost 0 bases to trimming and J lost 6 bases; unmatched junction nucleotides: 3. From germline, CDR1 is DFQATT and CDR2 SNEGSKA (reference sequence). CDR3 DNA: TGCAGTGCTAGAGATCTGGACAGGGGTAATTCACCCCTCCACTTT. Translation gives CSARDLDRGNSPLHF.